This entry is about one T cell receptor beta chain. Its antigen is currently unknown. Germline V gene lookup returns CDR1 SNHLY and CDR2 FYNNEI. The V end lost 3 bases, the J end lost 7 bases, and 12 bases lay between the germline ends. The CDR3 is 13 amino acids. On ten immunoSEQ deep assay plates, unsorted PBMC DNA was sequenced. The assay was immunoSEQ multiplex PCR, and TCRdb's table has in-frame clones only and misses some. The repertoire holds hundreds of thousands of clones, with roughly 79% as singletons. This record comes from a study of shared clonotypes between healthy human individuals. Whole-study context: Donors, aged 18 to 49, were a couple of women and a few men. Study-wide results and caveats: Sampling used blood alone; tissue repertoires probably differ. An expected dependence of interdonor clonotype sharing on sequencing depth was noted.

This TCR derives from a woman aged 40 to 55 in good health. Some clones in this sample may be carry-over from other donors' samples. Sequenced material: PBMCs. The chain has TRBV2 and TRBJ2-5; D remains unclear. The CDR3 sequence: CASSDKATGTQYF. The CDR3 coding sequence is TGTGCCAGCAGTGATAAGGCCACCGGGACCCAGTACTTC.